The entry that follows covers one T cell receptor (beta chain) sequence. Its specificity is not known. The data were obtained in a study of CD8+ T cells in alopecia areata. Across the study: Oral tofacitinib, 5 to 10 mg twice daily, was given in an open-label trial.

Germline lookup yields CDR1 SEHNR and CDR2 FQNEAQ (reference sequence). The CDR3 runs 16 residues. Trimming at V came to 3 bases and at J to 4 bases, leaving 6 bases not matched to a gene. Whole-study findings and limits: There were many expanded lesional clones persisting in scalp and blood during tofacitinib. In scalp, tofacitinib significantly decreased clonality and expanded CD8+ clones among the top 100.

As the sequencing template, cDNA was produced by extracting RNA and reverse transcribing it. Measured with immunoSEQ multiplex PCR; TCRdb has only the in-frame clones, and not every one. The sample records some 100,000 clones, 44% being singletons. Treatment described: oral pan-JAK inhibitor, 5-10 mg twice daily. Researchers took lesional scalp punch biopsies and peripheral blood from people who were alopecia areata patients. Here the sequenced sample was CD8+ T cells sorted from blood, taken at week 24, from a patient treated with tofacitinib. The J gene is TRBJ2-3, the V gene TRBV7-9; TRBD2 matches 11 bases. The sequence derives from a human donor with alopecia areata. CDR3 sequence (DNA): TGTGCCAGCAGCTTCAGTAGCGGGAGGGTCTCAGATACGCAGTATTTT. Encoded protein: CASSFSSGRVSDTQYF.